The entry below gives a single T cell receptor beta chain sequence along with its context. What it binds is unknown. The sequenced fragment ends 3 residues before the CDR3 boundary, so the rest is inferred from the germline J gene. Assay: immunoSEQ multiplex PCR; the TCRdb copy retains only in-frame clones and omits some. This repertoire includes under 45,000 clones. This sample stems from a study of T cells in women clearing cervical HPV infection. Study background: Controls were women whose single incident HPV16 infection cleared within 12 months without precancer or cancer. For cases, blood was sampled a median approximately 150 days after lesion detection, interquartile range 90 to 200 days. Findings and limits, study-wide: Cases carried less TRBV6-7 than controls: 0.11% versus 0.16%.

Cervical HPV DNA detected by MY09/MY11 PCR, typed by dot-blot. The J segment lost 9 bases and the V segment lost 3 bases, leaving 4 bases of the junction unmatched. The length of the CDR3 is 13 residues. Germline V gene lookup returns CDR1 DFQATT and CDR2 SNEGSKA (reference sequence). This sequence was found in a woman between 18 and 70 years old with a cervical HPV16 infection that either progressed to CIN3+ or cleared (not recorded which). Input material: blood buffy coat. The chain links TRBV20-1 to TRBJ2-1, with 11 bases matching TRBD2. CDR3 residues: CSARSLAGGEQFF. The CDR3 DNA, read in part, is TGCAGTGCTAGGTCTCTAGCGGGGGGTGAG.